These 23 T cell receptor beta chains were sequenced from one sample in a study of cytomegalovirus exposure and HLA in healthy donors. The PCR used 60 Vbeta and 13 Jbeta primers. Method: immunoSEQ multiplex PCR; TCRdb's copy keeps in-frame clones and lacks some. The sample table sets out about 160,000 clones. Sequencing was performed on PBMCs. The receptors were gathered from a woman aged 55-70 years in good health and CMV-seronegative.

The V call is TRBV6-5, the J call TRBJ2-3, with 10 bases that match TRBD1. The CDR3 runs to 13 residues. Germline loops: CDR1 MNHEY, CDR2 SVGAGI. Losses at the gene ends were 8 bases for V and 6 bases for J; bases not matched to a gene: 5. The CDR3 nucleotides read TGTGCCAGCCTAGACAGGGGGCGTGATACGCAGTATTTT. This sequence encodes CASLDRGRDTQYF.

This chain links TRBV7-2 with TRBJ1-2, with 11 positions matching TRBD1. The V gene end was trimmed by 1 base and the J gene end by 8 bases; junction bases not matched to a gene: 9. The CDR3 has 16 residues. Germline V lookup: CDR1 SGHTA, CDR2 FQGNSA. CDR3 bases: TGTGCCAGCAGCTTAGATTTTAGTAGGGACAGGGGGGGCTACACCTTC. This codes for CASSLDFSRDRGGYTF.

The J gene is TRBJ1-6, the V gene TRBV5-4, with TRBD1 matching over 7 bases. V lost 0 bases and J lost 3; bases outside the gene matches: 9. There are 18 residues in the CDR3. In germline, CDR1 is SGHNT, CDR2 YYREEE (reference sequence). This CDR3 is CASSLVGDRASYNSPLHF. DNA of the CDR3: TGTGCCAGCAGCTTGGTGGGTGACAGGGCAAGCTATAATTCACCCCTCCACTTT.

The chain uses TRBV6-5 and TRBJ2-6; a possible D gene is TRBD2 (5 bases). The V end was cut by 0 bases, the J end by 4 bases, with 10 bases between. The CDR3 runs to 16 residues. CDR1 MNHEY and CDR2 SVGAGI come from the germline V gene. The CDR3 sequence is CASSYSAGSGANVLTF. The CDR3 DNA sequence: TGTGCCAGCAGTTACTCGGCGGGCTCCGGGGCCAACGTCCTGACTTTC.

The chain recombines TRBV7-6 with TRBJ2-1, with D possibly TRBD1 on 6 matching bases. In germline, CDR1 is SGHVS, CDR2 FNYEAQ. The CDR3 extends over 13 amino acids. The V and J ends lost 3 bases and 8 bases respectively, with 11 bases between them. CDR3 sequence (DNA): TGTGCCAGCAGCTTCCTGACAGGCCATGAGCAGTTCTTC. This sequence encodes CASSFLTGHEQFF.

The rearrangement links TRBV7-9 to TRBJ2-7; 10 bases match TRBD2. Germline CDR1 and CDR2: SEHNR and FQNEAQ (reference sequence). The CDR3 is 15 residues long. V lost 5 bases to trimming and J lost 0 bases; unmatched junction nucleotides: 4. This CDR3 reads CASSKTSGSSYEQYF. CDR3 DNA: TGTGCCAGCAGCAAGACTAGCGGGTCCTCCTACGAGCAGTACTTC.

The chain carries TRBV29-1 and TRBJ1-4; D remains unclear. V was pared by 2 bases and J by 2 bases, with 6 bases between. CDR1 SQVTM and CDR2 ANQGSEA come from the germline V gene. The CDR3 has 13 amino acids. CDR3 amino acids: CSVERGTNEKLFF. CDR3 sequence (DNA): TGCAGCGTTGAACGAGGTACTAATGAAAAACTGTTTTTT. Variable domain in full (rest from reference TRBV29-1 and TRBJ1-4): SAVISQKPSRDICQRGTSLTIQCQVDSQVTMMFWYRQQPGQSLTLIATANQGSEATYESGFVIDKFPISRPNLTFSTLTVSNMSPEDSSIYLCSVERGTNEKLFFGSGTQLSVL.

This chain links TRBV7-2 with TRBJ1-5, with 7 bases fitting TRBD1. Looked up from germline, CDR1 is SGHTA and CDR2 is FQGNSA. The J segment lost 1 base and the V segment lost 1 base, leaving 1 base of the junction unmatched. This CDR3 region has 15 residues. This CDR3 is CASSLGQGSNQPQHF. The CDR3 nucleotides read TGTGCCAGCAGCTTAGGACAGGGCAGCAATCAGCCCCAGCATTTT.

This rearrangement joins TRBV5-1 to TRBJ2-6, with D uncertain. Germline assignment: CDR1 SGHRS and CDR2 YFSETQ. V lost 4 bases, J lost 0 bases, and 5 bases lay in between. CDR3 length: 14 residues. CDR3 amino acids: CASSPHSGANVLTF. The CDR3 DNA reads TGCGCCAGCAGCCCCCACTCTGGGGCCAACGTCCTGACTTTC.

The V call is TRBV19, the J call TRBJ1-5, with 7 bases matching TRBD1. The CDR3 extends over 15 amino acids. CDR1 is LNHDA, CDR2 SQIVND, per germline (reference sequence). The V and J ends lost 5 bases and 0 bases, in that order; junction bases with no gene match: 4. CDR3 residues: CASSGGTASNQPQHF. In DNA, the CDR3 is TGTGCCAGTAGTGGGGGGACAGCTAGCAATCAGCCCCAGCATTTT.

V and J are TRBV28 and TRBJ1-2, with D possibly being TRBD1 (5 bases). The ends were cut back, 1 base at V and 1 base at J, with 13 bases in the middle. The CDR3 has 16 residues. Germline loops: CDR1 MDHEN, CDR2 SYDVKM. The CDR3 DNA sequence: TGTGCCAGCAGTTTATCTTTGGGGGGGGTTAACTATGGCTACACCTTC. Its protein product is CASSLSLGGVNYGYTF.

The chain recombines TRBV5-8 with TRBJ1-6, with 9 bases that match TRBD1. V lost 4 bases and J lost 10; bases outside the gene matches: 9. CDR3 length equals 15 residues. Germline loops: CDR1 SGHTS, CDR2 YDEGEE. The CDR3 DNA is TGTGCCAGCAGCAACAAACAGGGGGCTCGGTCACCCCTCCACTTT. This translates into CASSNKQGARSPLHF.

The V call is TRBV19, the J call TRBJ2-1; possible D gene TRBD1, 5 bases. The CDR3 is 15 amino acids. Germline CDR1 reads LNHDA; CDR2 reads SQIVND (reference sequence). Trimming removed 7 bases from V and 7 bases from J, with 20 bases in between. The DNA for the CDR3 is TGTGCCAGTAAGGCAGGGCCCCATCATGGGAATGAGCAGTTCTTC. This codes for CASKAGPHHGNEQFF.

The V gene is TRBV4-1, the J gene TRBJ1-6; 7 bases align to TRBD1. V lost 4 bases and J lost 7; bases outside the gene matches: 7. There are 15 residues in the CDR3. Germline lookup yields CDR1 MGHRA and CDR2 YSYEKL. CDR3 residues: CASSLDRAGNSPLHF. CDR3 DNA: TGCGCCAGCAGCCTAGACAGGGCGGGAAATTCACCCCTCCACTTT.

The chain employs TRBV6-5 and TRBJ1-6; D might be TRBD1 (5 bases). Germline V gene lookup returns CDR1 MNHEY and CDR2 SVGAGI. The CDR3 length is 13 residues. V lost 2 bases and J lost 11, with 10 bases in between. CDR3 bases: TGTGCCAGCAGTTACGCGCGGGGGACACCCCTCCACTTT. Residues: CASSYARGTPLHF.

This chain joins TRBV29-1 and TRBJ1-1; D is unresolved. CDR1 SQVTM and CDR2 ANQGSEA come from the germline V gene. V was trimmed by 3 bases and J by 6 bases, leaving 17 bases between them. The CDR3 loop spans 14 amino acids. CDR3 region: CSVELGGSGSEAFF. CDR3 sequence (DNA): TGCAGCGTTGAGTTGGGAGGGAGTGGGTCTGAAGCTTTCTTT.

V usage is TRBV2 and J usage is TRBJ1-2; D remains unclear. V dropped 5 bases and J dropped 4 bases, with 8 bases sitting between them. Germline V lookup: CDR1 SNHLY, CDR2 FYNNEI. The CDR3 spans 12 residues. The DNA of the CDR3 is TGTGCCAGCAGTTTAGGGAGCTATGGCTACACCTTC. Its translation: CASSLGSYGYTF.

CDR3 sequence: CASSSGTQFSTDTQYF. Written as DNA, the CDR3 is TGCGCCAGCAGCAGCGGGACACAATTCAGCACAGATACGCAGTATTTT. The gene calls are TRBV4-3 and TRBJ2-3; D might be TRBD2 (7 bases). With 5 bases removed from V and 0 bases from J, the gap between germline ends came to 15 bases. Germline V gene data show CDR1 as LGHNA and CDR2 as YSLEER. This CDR3 is built from 16 residues.

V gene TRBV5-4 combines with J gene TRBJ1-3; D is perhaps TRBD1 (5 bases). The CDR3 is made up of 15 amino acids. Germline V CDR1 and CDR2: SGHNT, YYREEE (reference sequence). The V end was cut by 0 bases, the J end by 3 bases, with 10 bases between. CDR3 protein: CASSLDGGFGNTIYF. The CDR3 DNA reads TGTGCCAGCAGCTTGGATGGGGGGTTTGGAAACACCATATATTTT.

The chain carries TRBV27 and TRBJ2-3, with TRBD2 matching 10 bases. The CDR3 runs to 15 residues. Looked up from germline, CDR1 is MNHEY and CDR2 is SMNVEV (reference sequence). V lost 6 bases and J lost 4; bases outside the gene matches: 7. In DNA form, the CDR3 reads TGTGCCAGCAGACCCATAGCGGGGGGATCAGATACGCAGTATTTT. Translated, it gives CASRPIAGGSDTQYF.

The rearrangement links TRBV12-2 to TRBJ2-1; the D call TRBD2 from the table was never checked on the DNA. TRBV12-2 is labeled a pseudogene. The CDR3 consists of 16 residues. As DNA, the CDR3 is TGTGCAAGTCGCTTAGAGACTAGCGGGTACTACAATGAGCAGTTCTTC. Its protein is CASRLETSGYYNEQFF.

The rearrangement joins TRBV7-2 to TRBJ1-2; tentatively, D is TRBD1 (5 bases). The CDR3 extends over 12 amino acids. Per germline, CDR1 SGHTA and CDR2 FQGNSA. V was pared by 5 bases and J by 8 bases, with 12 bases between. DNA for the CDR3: TGTGCCAGCAGCAAACAGGTGGGCGGCTACACCTTC. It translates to CASSKQVGGYTF.

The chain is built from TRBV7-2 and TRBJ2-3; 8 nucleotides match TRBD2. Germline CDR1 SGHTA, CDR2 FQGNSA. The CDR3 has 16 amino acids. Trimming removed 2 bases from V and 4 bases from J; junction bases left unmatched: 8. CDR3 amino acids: CASSLRLAGGSDTQYF. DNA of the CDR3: TGTGCCAGCAGCTTAAGGCTTGCGGGGGGCTCAGATACGCAGTATTTT.